These 28 T cell receptor beta chains share one sample of origin, sequenced in a study of CD8+ T cells in alopecia areata. Extracted RNA was reverse transcribed, and the resulting cDNA served as sequencing template. The protocol was immunoSEQ multiplex PCR, while the TCRdb copy is restricted to in-frame clones and leaves out a portion. The sample contains roughly 75,000 clones, approximately 60% of which appear only once. This sample comprised CD8+ T cells sorted from blood, obtained at week 0. The receptor set was obtained from a human donor with alopecia areata.

The chain employs TRBV7-9 and TRBJ2-7, with TRBD2 as a possible D gene (5 bases). V was shortened by 4 bases and J by 3 bases, with 13 bases between the two germline ends. Germline CDR1 and CDR2: SEHNR and FQNEAQ (reference sequence). CDR3 size: 14 residues. CDR3 bases: TGTGCCAGCAGCTCCCAGGAAACTAGCTACGAGCAGTACTTC. The encoded protein is CASSSQETSYEQYF. The variable domain in full, with the rest retrieved from reference TRBV7-9 and TRBJ2-7, is DTGVSQNPRHKITKRGQNVTFRCDPISEHNRLYWYRQTLGQGPEFLTYFQNEAQLEKSRLLSDRFSAERPKGSFSTLEIQRTEQGDSAMYLCASSSQETSYEQYFGPGTRLTVT.

The chain uses TRBV27 and TRBJ1-2; D unresolved. This CDR3 comprises 16 residues. Germline CDR1 MNHEY, CDR2 SMNVEV (reference sequence). The V end was cut by 3 bases, the J end by 0 bases, with 14 bases between. CDR3 DNA: TGTGCCAGCAGTTTGGTAGGGCGATCACCTAACTATGGCTACACCTTC. As protein: CASSLVGRSPNYGYTF.

This chain connects TRBV6-5 to TRBJ2-2; D could derive from TRBD1 or TRBD2 (5 bases each). The CDR3 contains 15 residues. CDR1 is MNHEY and CDR2 is SVGAGI in the germline V gene. V gave up 5 bases and J gave up 5 bases, with 15 bases separating them. The CDR3 region is CASSNHLEGTGELFF. CDR3 in DNA: TGTGCCAGCAGTAACCACCTCGAGGGGACCGGGGAGCTGTTTTTT.

The table lists this clone with a few counts. The chain's CDR3 is CASSQEGAGDTGELFF. CDR3 sequence (DNA): TGCGCCAGCAGCCAAGAGGGAGCGGGAGATACCGGGGAGCTGTTTTTT. J is TRBJ2-2 and V is TRBV4-3, with TRBD2 matching over 8 bases. Looked up from germline, CDR1 is LGHNA and CDR2 is YSLEER. CDR3 length: 16 residues. With 0 bases clipped from V and 5 bases from J, the junction kept 5 bases outside the gene matches.

The CDR3 DNA is TGTGCCACCAGCAGAGACGGCTACAATGAGCAGTTCTTC. Translated: CATSRDGYNEQFF. This chain connects TRBV15 to TRBJ2-1; D gene uncertain. Germline V gene sequence: CDR1 LNHNV, CDR2 YYDKDF (reference sequence). Trimming removed 0 bases from V and 3 bases from J, with 3 bases in between. The CDR3 loop spans 13 amino acids.

The gene calls are TRBV7-3 and TRBJ1-6; tentative D call: TRBD1 (5 bases). Germline-derived CDR1 and CDR2 are SGHTA and FQGTGA. CDR3 length: 14 amino acids. The V and J ends lost 5 bases and 8 bases respectively, with 13 bases between them. CDR3 nucleotide sequence: TGTGCCAGCAGCACGGGGACGGCAGATTCACCCCTCCACTTT. It encodes CASSTGTADSPLHF.

The chain carries TRBV19 and TRBJ1-5; D call uncertain. V shed 4 bases and J shed 6 bases, with 4 bases lying between them. CDR1 and CDR2 (germline): LNHDA, SQIVND (reference sequence). CDR3 size: 11 residues. This CDR3 reads CASSRGQPQHF. Written as DNA, the CDR3 is TGTGCCAGTAGTAGGGGTCAGCCCCAGCATTTT.

The CDR3 nucleotides are TGTGCCAGCAGTTTGTATGGCGGAGCGTACCAAGAGACCCAGTACTTC. Its protein product is CASSLYGGAYQETQYF. The J gene is TRBJ2-5, the V gene TRBV27, with D hard to call. CDR1 MNHEY and CDR2 SMNVEV come from the germline V gene (reference sequence). The V gene lost 3 bases and the J gene lost 0 bases, with 14 bases spanning the gap. The CDR3 runs to 16 residues.

This clone showed up just once. J is TRBJ1-2 and V is TRBV27; 8 nucleotides match TRBD1. CDR3 length equals 15 residues. The V gene's germline CDR1 is MNHEY and CDR2 SMNVEV (reference sequence). V gave up 4 bases and J gave up 2 bases; unmatched junction bases: 6. The CDR3 coding sequence is TGTGCCAGCAGTTACCCAGGGGGCCTGAACTATGGCTACACCTTC. It codes for CASSYPGGLNYGYTF.

V gene TRBV29-1 combines with J gene TRBJ2-3, with TRBD2 matching over 11 bases. The germline V gene has CDR1 SQVTM and CDR2 ANQGSEA. This CDR3 contains 16 residues. Trimming took 1 base from V and 6 from J; bases not matched to a gene: 9. The CDR3 reads CSVEGFSGGAIDTQYF. DNA for the CDR3: TGCAGCGTTGAAGGTTTTAGCGGGGGGGCCATCGATACGCAGTATTTT.

This clone has just a few counts. This sequence joins TRBV7-6 and TRBJ2-5, with D unclear. The CDR3 loop spans 13 amino acids. Between the trimmed V and J ends, which lost 2 bases and 4 bases, there was a span of 8 bases. From germline, CDR1 is SGHVS and CDR2 FNYEAQ. CDR3 sequence reads: CASSLHELETQYF. CDR3 DNA sequence: TGTGCCAGCAGCTTACACGAGTTAGAGACCCAGTACTTC.

The chain combines TRBV7-9 with TRBJ1-6; D is unclear. Germline loops: CDR1 SEHNR, CDR2 FQNEAQ (reference sequence). The CDR3 has 12 residues. Trimming removed 3 bases from V and 7 bases from J, with 4 bases in between. The CDR3, as DNA: TGTGCCAGCAGCTTCGGGAATTCACCCCTCCACTTT. This translates into CASSFGNSPLHF. Using reference TRBV7-9 and TRBJ1-6 for the parts outside the CDR3, the full variable domain is DTGVSQNPRHKITKRGQNVTFRCDPISEHNRLYWYRQTLGQGPEFLTYFQNEAQLEKSRLLSDRFSAERPKGSFSTLEIQRTEQGDSAMYLCASSFGNSPLHFGNGTRLTVT.

The sample holds a few counts of this clone. V usage is TRBV7-8 and J usage is TRBJ2-3, with 11 bases fitting TRBD2. J lost 2 bases, V lost 2 bases, and 3 bases had no gene match. The germline V gene encodes CDR1 SGHVS and CDR2 FQNEAQ. The CDR3 runs 16 residues. This CDR3 reads CASSLTSGGNTDTQYF. DNA for the CDR3: TGTGCCAGCAGCTTAACTAGCGGGGGTAACACAGATACGCAGTATTTT.

The chain links TRBV29-1 to TRBJ2-7, with 7 positions matching TRBD1. Germline V gene sequence: CDR1 SQVTM, CDR2 ANQGSEA. V lost 6 bases and J lost 0; bases outside the gene matches: 8. The CDR3 spans 14 residues. CDR3 in amino acids: CSVTGLGDSYEQYF. The CDR3, as DNA: TGCAGCGTGACAGGGCTGGGGGACTCCTACGAGCAGTACTTC.

The genes are TRBV27 and TRBJ1-2; 9 bases fit TRBD1. V trimming: 0 bases; J trimming: 7 bases; junction bases outside the gene matches: 6. In germline, CDR1 is MNHEY, CDR2 SMNVEV (reference sequence). This CDR3 spans 15 amino acids. The chain's CDR3 is CASSLSRQGGSGYTF. As DNA, the CDR3 is TGTGCCAGCAGTTTATCCCGACAGGGGGGGAGTGGCTACACCTTC.

The chain links TRBV9 to TRBJ1-2, with D tentatively TRBD1 (6 bases). CDR1 and CDR2 from the germline V gene are SGDLS and YYNGEE. V lost 0 bases and J 3 bases, leaving 12 bases between the germline ends. CDR3 length equals 15 residues. The CDR3 DNA reads TGTGCCAGCAGCGTAGTGGAGGGGGTGGACTATGGCTACACCTTC. This codes for CASSVVEGVDYGYTF.

The rearrangement uses TRBV5-4 and TRBJ2-1; maybe TRBD1 (5 bases). CDR3 size: 12 residues. CDR1 is SGHNT, CDR2 YYREEE, per germline (reference sequence). Trimming removed 4 bases at V and 8 bases at J, with 10 bases between. The CDR3 DNA sequence: TGTGCCAGCAGCGAAAGGGGCGATGAGCAGTTCTTC. This codes for CASSERGDEQFF.

This chain uses TRBV2 with TRBJ2-7; D not resolved. The CDR3 extends over 14 amino acids. V lost 7 bases and J 1 base, leaving 14 bases between the germline ends. Looked up from germline, CDR1 is SNHLY and CDR2 is FYNNEI. The CDR3 spells CASKELQQSYEQYF. CDR3 DNA: TGTGCCAGCAAGGAGCTACAGCAATCCTACGAGCAGTACTTC.

CDR3 region: CASSATRGTDTQYF. The CDR3 nucleotides read TGTGCCAGCAGCGCGACCAGGGGGACAGATACGCAGTATTTT. The chain employs TRBV9 and TRBJ2-3; TRBD1 agrees at 7 bases. The CDR3 covers 14 residues. Germline V CDR1 and CDR2: SGDLS, YYNGEE. Unmatched junction bases numbered 4, after V lost 3 bases and J lost 3 bases.

This clone was found a few times. The chain uses TRBV18 and TRBJ2-7; 11 bases agree with TRBD1. Per the germline V gene, CDR1 is KGHSH and CDR2 is LQKENI. With V trimmed by 3 bases and J by 6 bases, 4 bases remained unmatched. The CDR3 has 14 residues. The CDR3 nucleotides are TGTGCCAGCTCACCTTCGGGACAGGGGGTCGAGCAGTACTTC. It is translated as CASSPSGQGVEQYF.

The chain recombines TRBV7-9 with TRBJ2-7; unclear D gene. Germline V gene lookup returns CDR1 SEHNR and CDR2 FQNEAQ (reference sequence). The CDR3 is made up of 15 amino acids. V was shortened by 4 bases and J by 2 bases, with 15 bases between the two germline ends. The CDR3 DNA reads as TGTGCCAGCAGCTACGACCTTCTTTCCCCCTACGAGCAGTACTTC. Translation gives CASSYDLLSPYEQYF.

This clone was observed a handful of times. The gene calls are TRBV29-1 and TRBJ2-3, with D uncertain. Deletions cut 7 bases from V and 5 bases from J, with 7 bases between. Germline V CDR1 and CDR2: SQVTM, ANQGSEA. This CDR3 comprises 10 residues. The CDR3 is CSAEKDTQYF. CDR3 in DNA: TGCAGCGCCGAGAAAGATACGCAGTATTTT.

This rearrangement joins TRBV19 to TRBJ2-7; 7 bases are shared with TRBD1. The germline gives CDR1 LNHDA, CDR2 SQIVND (reference sequence). The CDR3 has 14 amino acids. J gave up 2 bases and V 5 bases, and 6 bases lay outside the gene matches. CDR3 protein: CASSSTTGPYEQYF. CDR3 DNA: TGTGCCAGTAGTTCCACGACAGGGCCCTACGAGCAGTACTTC.

The CDR3 region has the DNA TGTGCCAGCAGTTACTTGGACACCGGGGAGCTGTTTTTT. It specifies CASSYLDTGELFF. The chain combines TRBV6-4 with TRBJ2-2; D not certain. The CDR3 sequence is 13 residues long. Per the germline V gene, CDR1 is MRHNA and CDR2 is SNTAGT. Deletions cut 5 bases from V and 3 bases from J, with 7 bases between.

The CDR3 sequence: CASSEASGGWTQYF. The CDR3 DNA reads as TGTGCCAGCAGTGAAGCGTCAGGGGGCTGGACCCAGTACTTC. The gene calls are TRBV2 and TRBJ2-5; 8 bases are shared with TRBD1. Per the germline V gene, CDR1 is SNHLY and CDR2 is FYNNEI. V lost 0 bases and J lost 7; bases outside the gene matches: 4. The CDR3 loop spans 14 amino acids.

The gene calls are TRBV29-1 and TRBJ1-2; 7 bases align to TRBD1. The CDR3 consists of 16 residues. The germline V gene has CDR1 SQVTM and CDR2 ANQGSEA. The ends lost 0 bases at V and 5 bases at J; junction bases unmatched: 12. The CDR3 sequence: CSVEDSERDSLYGYTF. DNA for the CDR3: TGCAGCGTTGAAGATAGCGAACGGGACAGCCTATATGGCTACACCTTC. The full variable domain, completed using reference TRBV29-1 and TRBJ1-2, is SAVISQKPSRDICQRGTSLTIQCQVDSQVTMMFWYRQQPGQSLTLIATANQGSEATYESGFVIDKFPISRPNLTFSTLTVSNMSPEDSSIYLCSVEDSERDSLYGYTFGSGTRLTVV.

The V gene is TRBV30, the J gene TRBJ1-1, with 8 bases matching TRBD1. Trimming removed 0 bases from V and 5 bases from J; junction bases left unmatched: 5. This CDR3 spans 14 amino acids. Germline CDR1 reads GTSNPN; CDR2 reads SVGIG (reference sequence). The CDR3: CAWSVPGGVTEAFF. The CDR3, as DNA: TGTGCCTGGAGTGTACCAGGGGGCGTAACTGAAGCTTTCTTT. Supplemented by reference TRBV30 and TRBJ1-1, the full variable domain reads SQTIHQWPATLVQPVGSPLSLECTVEGTSNPNLYWYRQAAGRGLQLLFYSVGIGQISSEVPQNLSASRPQDRQFILSSKKLLLSDSGFYLCAWSVPGGVTEAFFGQGTRLTVV.

This CDR3 is CASSYLAGGQETQYF. The CDR3, as DNA: TGTGCCAGCAGTTACCTAGCGGGGGGCCAAGAGACCCAGTACTTC. The chain combines TRBV6-5 with TRBJ2-5, with TRBD2 identical over 11 bases. Germline V gives CDR1 MNHEY, CDR2 SVGAGI. Trimming at V came to 2 bases and at J to 1 base, leaving 0 bases not matched to a gene. The CDR3 is 15 residues long.